What follows are 9 T cell receptor beta chains derived from one specimen sequenced in a study of blood T cell repertoires in COVID-19. Here immunoSEQ multiplex PCR was the method, and the copy in TCRdb shows in-frame clones only, minus some. The top ten hold over 12% of the sample, which has roughly 100,000 clones, 80% to 90% seen once. Input material: peripheral blood. These receptors came from a man aged 50-60 years with acute or convalescent COVID-19.

The V and J genes are TRBV6-5 and TRBJ2-1; maybe TRBD2 (6 bases). This CDR3 has 13 amino acids. Germline V gene lookup returns CDR1 MNHEY and CDR2 SVGAGI. The V end lost 8 bases, the J end lost 7 bases, and 15 bases lay between the germline ends. The CDR3 region has the DNA TGTGCCAGCCGGGGAGCGGGCAAAAATGAGCAGTTCTTC. Protein sequence: CASRGAGKNEQFF.

The V gene is TRBV18, the J gene TRBJ2-1; perhaps TRBD1 as D (6 bases). Germline V lookup: CDR1 KGHSH, CDR2 LQKENI. The germline V and J ends were trimmed by 6 bases and 4 bases, with 19 bases remaining between them. This CDR3 is 16 amino acids long. The CDR3 bases are TGTGCCAGCTCCACAGGGTCGGGACCGCCTTACAATGAGCAGTTCTTC. It yields the protein CASSTGSGPPYNEQFF.

The chain employs TRBV6-5 and TRBJ2-3, with 13 bases matching TRBD2. In germline, CDR1 is MNHEY, CDR2 SVGAGI. This CDR3 is 15 amino acids long. J gave up 4 bases and V 2 bases, and 0 bases lay outside the gene matches. The CDR3: CASSYGLAGADTQYF. The DNA of the CDR3 is TGTGCCAGCAGTTACGGACTAGCGGGAGCAGATACGCAGTATTTT.

The V and J genes are TRBV5-1 and TRBJ1-1; D unclear. CDR1 is SGHRS and CDR2 is YFSETQ in the germline V gene. Trimming stripped 1 base from V and 4 bases from J, with 11 bases between. The CDR3 is 14 residues long. CDR3 residues: CASSLSTGGTEAFF. Written as DNA, the CDR3 is TGCGCCAGCAGCTTGAGTACGGGAGGCACTGAAGCTTTCTTT.

The chain uses TRBV9 and TRBJ1-5, with D maybe TRBD1 (5 bases). V was cut by 0 bases and J by 3 bases, with 10 bases left in between. This CDR3 region has 15 residues. Germline CDR1 is SGDLS and CDR2 is YYNGEE. CDR3 sequence (DNA): TGTGCCAGCAGCGTAGCGGGGGTATACAATCAGCCCCAGCATTTT. It specifies CASSVAGVYNQPQHF. Full variable domain (outside the CDR3, taken from reference TRBV9 and TRBJ1-5): DSGVTQTPKHLITATGQRVTLRCSPRSGDLSVYWYQQSLDQGLQFLIQYYNGEERAKGNILERFSAQQFPDLHSELNLSSLELGDSALYFCASSVAGVYNQPQHFGDGTRLSIL.

This chain uses TRBV27 with TRBJ2-2; D remains ambiguous. The CDR3 spans 13 residues. Germline values: CDR1 MNHEY, CDR2 SMNVEV (reference sequence). V dropped 4 bases and J dropped 3 bases, with 6 bases sitting between them. The CDR3 protein is CASSYGHTGELFF. Written as DNA, the CDR3 is TGTGCCAGCAGTTATGGGCACACCGGGGAGCTGTTTTTT.

The chain couples TRBV19 to TRBJ2-2; 11 bases line up with TRBD2. There are 16 residues in the CDR3. Trimming removed 5 bases from V and 4 bases from J; junction bases left unmatched: 6. The V gene's germline CDR1 is LNHDA and CDR2 SQIVND (reference sequence). This CDR3 reads CASSSPGTSGTGELFF. In nucleotides, the CDR3 is TGTGCCAGTAGTTCCCCTGGGACTAGCGGCACCGGGGAGCTGTTTTTT.

The CDR3: CASQGDCGELFF. DNA for the CDR3: TGTGCCAGTCAGGGGGATTGCGGGGAGCTGTTTTTT. This sequence joins TRBV19 and TRBJ2-2; TRBD1 matches 7 bases. CDR3 length: 12 amino acids. Germline CDR1 is LNHDA and CDR2 is SQIVND (reference sequence). Trimming took 8 bases from V and 7 from J; bases not matched to a gene: 4.

This clone was observed once. V gene TRBV12-3 or TRBV12-4 combines with J gene TRBJ1-1, with D possibly TRBD1 on 6 matching bases. V lost 7 bases to trimming and J lost 6 bases, with 15 bases between them. CDR3 length: 13 amino acids. The CDR3, as DNA: TGTGCCAGCACCATGACGGGGGGCGCTGAAGCTTTCTTT. This gives the protein CASTMTGGAEAFF.